These 12 T cell receptor beta chains originate from one sample sequenced in a study of T cell responses to AZD1222 COVID-19 vaccine. Only in-frame clones appear in the TCRdb table, and some are missing; sequencing was by immunoSEQ multiplex PCR. Of tens of thousands of clones listed, roughly 75% are singletons. Sequencing used peripheral blood, obtained 28 days after the second AZD1222 dose. All receptors derive from an adult who received the AZD1222 COVID-19 vaccine.

The chain carries TRBV27 and TRBJ1-6; D is undetermined. The CDR3 covers 13 residues. Germline V gene data show CDR1 as MNHEY and CDR2 as SMNVEV (reference sequence). V lost 6 bases to trimming and J lost 5 bases, with 8 bases between them. The CDR3 region has the DNA TGTGCCAGCAGAAGGACGGATAATTCACCCCTCCACTTT. Its translation is CASRRTDNSPLHF.

The table lists this clone with a count of one. V is TRBV3-1 (or the pseudogene TRBV3-2) and J is TRBJ1-6; TRBD1 is a possible D gene (5 bases). The germline V gene encodes CDR1 LGHDT and CDR2 YNNKEL (reference sequence). The length of the CDR3 is 14 residues. V lost 4 bases, J lost 7 bases, and 11 bases lay in between. CDR3 sequence: CASSLGEVNSPLHF. CDR3 DNA sequence: TGTGCCAGCAGCCTGGGGGAGGTGAATTCACCCCTCCACTTT.

V is TRBV15 and J is TRBJ1-6; TRBD1 is a possible D gene (5 bases). Trimming took 1 base from V and 11 from J, leaving 12 bases between them. The CDR3 sequence is 14 residues long. The V gene's germline CDR1 is LNHNV and CDR2 YYDKDF (reference sequence). The CDR3: CATSRVTGTAPLHF. For the CDR3, the DNA is TGTGCCACCAGCAGAGTAACCGGGACGGCACCCCTCCACTTT. Based on the CDR3 plus reference TRBV15 and TRBJ1-6, the full variable domain is DAMVIQNPRYQVTQFGKPVTLSCSQTLNHNVMYWYQQKSSQAPKLLFHYYDKDFNNEADTPDNFQSRRPNTSFCFLDIRSPGLGDTAMYLCATSRVTGTAPLHFGNGTRLTVT.

The rearrangement uses TRBV2 and TRBJ1-5, with D possibly TRBD1 on 6 matching bases. Germline CDR1 reads SNHLY; CDR2 reads FYNNEI. The CDR3 is made up of 14 amino acids. Trimming removed 6 bases from V and 3 bases from J, with 12 bases in between. For the CDR3, the DNA is TGTGCCAGCAGCGGGACATACCTCAATCAGCCCCAGCATTTT. Translated: CASSGTYLNQPQHF.

This clone has more than one count but fewer than ten. J is TRBJ2-7 and V is TRBV6-2 or TRBV6-3; the match to TRBD2 covers 9 bases. Germline-derived CDR1 and CDR2 are MNHEY and SVGEGT. The length of the CDR3 is 14 residues. After removal of 4 bases from V and 6 bases from J, the junction contained 7 bases not matched to a gene. CDR3 in amino acids: CASSLDWTSAEQYF. Here the CDR3 DNA reads TGTGCCAGCAGTTTGGATTGGACTAGCGCCGAGCAGTACTTC.

The chain employs TRBV27 and TRBJ1-2; TRBD1 matches 11 bases. V lost 3 bases and J lost 7; bases outside the gene matches: 1. CDR1 and CDR2 (germline): MNHEY, SMNVEV (reference sequence). The CDR3 loop spans 13 amino acids. The CDR3 sequence is CASSFGTGGGYTF. For the CDR3, the DNA is TGTGCCAGCAGTTTCGGGACAGGGGGTGGCTACACCTTC.

This clone was counted only a few times. The V gene is TRBV3-1 (or the pseudogene TRBV3-2), the J gene TRBJ2-5, with 7 positions matching TRBD2. This CDR3 has 15 residues. From germline, CDR1 is LGHDT and CDR2 YNNKEL (reference sequence). V gave up 0 bases and J gave up 1 base; unmatched junction bases: 2. For the CDR3, the DNA is TGTGCCAGCAGCCAAGATTCGGGGGGCCAAGAGACCCAGTACTTC. Translating gives CASSQDSGGQETQYF.

This clone was detected a few times. The chain combines TRBV7-9 with TRBJ1-3; D is ambiguous. Germline V gene lookup returns CDR1 SEHNR and CDR2 FQNEAQ (reference sequence). V was cut by 5 bases and J by 0 bases, with 11 bases left in between. This CDR3 has 15 amino acids. The CDR3 bases are TGTGCCAGCAGCCCCACATTTAGCTCTGGAAACACCATATATTTT. Its translation: CASSPTFSSGNTIYF.

The chain carries TRBV7-3 and TRBJ2-3; 12 nucleotides align to TRBD2. Germline V gene data show CDR1 as SGHTA and CDR2 as FQGTGA. The junction had 3 bases not matched to a gene; V was cut back by 5 bases and J by 9 bases. The CDR3 is made up of 13 amino acids. The CDR3 nucleotides are TGTGCCAGCAGCCCAGGACTAGCGGGGACGCAGTATTTT. Translated, it gives CASSPGLAGTQYF.

The chain is built from TRBV7-9 and TRBJ2-2; D remains ambiguous. The length of the CDR3 is 13 residues. The V and J ends lost 2 bases and 3 bases respectively, with 4 bases between them. Germline V gives CDR1 SEHNR, CDR2 FQNEAQ (reference sequence). The CDR3 DNA follows: TGTGCCAGCAGCTTATCGTACACCGGGGAGCTGTTTTTT. It is translated as CASSLSYTGELFF.

The chain employs TRBV5-8 and TRBJ2-7; tentatively, D is TRBD1 or TRBD2 (5 bases each). CDR3 size: 13 residues. Between the trimmed V and J ends, which lost 9 bases and 5 bases, there was a span of 18 bases. The germline gives CDR1 SGHTS, CDR2 YDEGEE. The CDR3 sequence is CATSQLGVHEQYF. The CDR3 coding sequence is TGTGCCACCTCACAGCTGGGGGTCCACGAGCAGTACTTC.

This chain connects TRBV2 to TRBJ1-6, with D hard to call. The germline CDR1 and CDR2 sequences are SNHLY and FYNNEI. The CDR3 length is 13 residues. Deletions cut 6 bases from V and 7 bases from J, with 10 bases between. The CDR3 region is CASREERNSPLHF. The CDR3 bases are TGTGCCAGCAGGGAGGAGAGAAATTCACCCCTCCACTTT.